Presented here are 12 T cell receptor beta chains from one specimen sequenced in a study of blood T cell repertoires in COVID-19. Here immunoSEQ multiplex PCR was the method, and the copy in TCRdb shows in-frame clones only, minus some. The sample includes 150,000 to 200,000 clones, roughly 88% of them seen just once. Sequenced: PBMCs or T cells enriched from blood (not recorded which). Receptors were obtained from a woman aged 45-60 years who had recovered from COVID-19.

The chain combines TRBV6-2 or TRBV6-3 with TRBJ1-2; D is uncertain. The CDR3 spans 13 residues. V was shortened by 5 bases and J by 3 bases, with 10 bases between the two germline ends. Germline V lookup: CDR1 MNHEY, CDR2 SVGEGT. The CDR3 nucleotides are TGTGCCAGCAGTCTCGAGCTTCACTATGGCTACACCTTC. Protein product: CASSLELHYGYTF.

The J gene is TRBJ1-1, the V gene TRBV6-5, with TRBD1 identical over 11 bases. The CDR3 loop spans 14 amino acids. Unmatched junction bases numbered 3, after V lost 6 bases and J lost 3 bases. Per germline, CDR1 MNHEY and CDR2 SVGAGI. In DNA, the CDR3 is TGTGCCAGCAGCGAGGGACAGGGGGACACTGAAGCTTTCTTT. Its protein is CASSEGQGDTEAFF.

The table lists this clone with a count of one. The chain joins TRBV4-2 to TRBJ2-2, with 15 bases matching TRBD2. Germline CDR1 is LGHNA and CDR2 is YNFKEQ. The CDR3 length is 18 residues. The trim removed 1 base at V and 4 bases at J, leaving 4 bases unmatched. CDR3 sequence (DNA): TGTGCCAGCAGCCAAGTCGGACTAGCGGGGGGGCGCACCGGGGAGCTGTTTTTT. It translates to CASSQVGLAGGRTGELFF.

This clone was counted once. CDR3 sequence: CASSLGGMETQYF. The CDR3 nucleotides are TGTGCCAGCAGCTTGGGCGGGATGGAGACCCAGTACTTC. The rearrangement joins TRBV5-4 to TRBJ2-5; a possible D gene is TRBD2 (6 bases). The CDR3 runs to 13 residues. Trimming removed 0 bases from V and 5 bases from J, with 8 bases in between. Per germline, CDR1 SGHNT and CDR2 YYREEE (reference sequence).

The chain carries TRBV2 and TRBJ1-1, with D unclear. The CDR3 totals 11 residues. Germline V gene lookup returns CDR1 SNHLY and CDR2 FYNNEI. V gave up 7 bases and J gave up 0 bases, with 3 bases separating them. The CDR3 spells CASIMNTEAFF. DNA for the CDR3: TGTGCCAGCATCATGAACACTGAAGCTTTCTTT.

Concerning this clone itself: A junction boundary mismatches the germline segment, possibly from a read error. The CDR3 nucleotides read TGTGCCAGCAGTAGAGATAGGACAGGTTCGCATTTT. Translated, it gives CASSRDRTGSHF. This chain joins TRBV6-5 and TRBJ1-3; 7 nucleotides align to TRBD1. Germline V gene lookup returns CDR1 MNHEY and CDR2 SVGAGI. The CDR3 sequence is 12 residues long.

This chain uses TRBV6-2 or TRBV6-3 with TRBJ2-7; 9 nucleotides align to TRBD2. Germline trimming cut 2 bases from V and 3 bases from J; bases unmatched to any gene: 5. Germline V lookup: CDR1 MNHEY, CDR2 SVGEGT. The CDR3 is 15 amino acids. The CDR3 loop reads CASSYTLAGIYEQYF. The CDR3 DNA reads as TGTGCCAGCAGTTACACACTAGCGGGTATCTACGAGCAGTACTTC.

For the CDR3, the DNA is TGTGCCAGCAGCTCTAGGGGCAAACTGGCCATATATTTT. Amino acid sequence: CASSSRGKLAIYF. The chain uses TRBV7-8 and TRBJ1-3; D is possibly TRBD1 (5 bases). Germline V gene lookup returns CDR1 SGHVS and CDR2 FQNEAQ. Trimming stripped 4 bases from V and 11 bases from J, with 15 bases between. CDR3 size: 13 residues. The full variable domain, rest sourced from reference TRBV7-8 and TRBJ1-3, is GAGVSQSPRYKVAKRGQDVALRCDPISGHVSLFWYQQALGQGPEFLTYFQNEAQLDKSGLPSDRFFAERPEGSVSTLKIQRTQQEDSAVYLCASSSRGKLAIYFGEGSWLTVV.

The chain links TRBV7-2 to TRBJ1-6; 9 bases are a match to TRBD1. The CDR3 runs 14 residues. Looked up from germline, CDR1 is SGHTA and CDR2 is FQGNSA. J gave up 7 bases and V 5 bases, and 3 bases lay outside the gene matches. The CDR3 sequence is CASSLGTGNSPLHF. CDR3 nucleotide sequence: TGTGCCAGCAGCCTGGGGACAGGGAATTCACCCCTCCACTTT.

This rearrangement joins TRBV24-1 to TRBJ2-2; perhaps TRBD1 as D (5 bases). V lost 5 bases and J 7 bases, leaving 16 bases between the germline ends. Germline CDR1 is KGHDR and CDR2 is SFDVKD. The CDR3 extends over 15 amino acids. The CDR3 spells CATSVRGRGNGELFF. The CDR3 DNA follows: TGTGCCACCAGTGTCCGCGGTAGGGGAAACGGGGAGCTGTTTTTT.

This clone turned up a few times. The V gene is TRBV6-5, the J gene TRBJ1-1; a possible D gene is TRBD1 (6 bases). CDR3 length equals 15 residues. The germline V gene has CDR1 MNHEY and CDR2 SVGAGI. Trimming left V 6 bases short and J 9 bases short, with 23 bases between. CDR3 sequence (DNA): TGTGCCAGCAGACCGAGACAGGTAGCAAGCAATAAAGCTTTCTTT. Protein: CASRPRQVASNKAFF.

The chain combines TRBV3-1 (or the pseudogene TRBV3-2) with TRBJ2-2, with D unclear. CDR3 length: 13 amino acids. Trimming took 4 bases from V and 6 from J, leaving 9 bases between them. CDR1 and CDR2 from the germline V gene are LGHDT and YNNKEL (reference sequence). Here the CDR3 DNA reads TGTGCCAGCAGCCCCCGCGACTCCGGGGAGCTGTTTTTT. Its protein is CASSPRDSGELFF.